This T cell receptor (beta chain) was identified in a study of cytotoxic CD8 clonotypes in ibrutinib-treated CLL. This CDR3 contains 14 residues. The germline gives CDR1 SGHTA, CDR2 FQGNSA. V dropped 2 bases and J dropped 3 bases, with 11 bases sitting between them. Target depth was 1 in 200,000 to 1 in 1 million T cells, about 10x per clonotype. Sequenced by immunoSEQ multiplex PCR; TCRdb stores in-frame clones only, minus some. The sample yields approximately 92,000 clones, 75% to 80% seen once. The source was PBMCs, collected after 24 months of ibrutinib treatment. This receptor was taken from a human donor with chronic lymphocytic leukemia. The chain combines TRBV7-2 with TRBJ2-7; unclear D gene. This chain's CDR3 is CASSLSADNYEQYF. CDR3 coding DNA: TGTGCCAGCAGCTTATCGGCCGACAACTACGAGCAGTACTTC.